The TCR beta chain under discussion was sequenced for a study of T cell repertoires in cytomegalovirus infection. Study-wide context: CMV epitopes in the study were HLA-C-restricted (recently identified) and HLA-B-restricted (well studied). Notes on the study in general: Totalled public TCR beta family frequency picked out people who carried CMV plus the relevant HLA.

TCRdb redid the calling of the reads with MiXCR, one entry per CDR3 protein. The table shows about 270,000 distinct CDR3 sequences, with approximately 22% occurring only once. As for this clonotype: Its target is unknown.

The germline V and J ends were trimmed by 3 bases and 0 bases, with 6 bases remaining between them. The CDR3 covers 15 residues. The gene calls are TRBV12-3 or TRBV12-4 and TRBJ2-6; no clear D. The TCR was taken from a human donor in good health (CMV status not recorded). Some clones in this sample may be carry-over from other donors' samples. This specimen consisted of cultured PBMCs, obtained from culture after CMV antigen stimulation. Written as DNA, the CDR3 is TGTGCCAGCAGTTTTTGGAGCTCTGGGGCCAACGTCCTGACTTTC. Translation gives CASSFWSSGANVLTF.